The present T cell receptor beta chain was sequenced within a study of blood T cell repertoires in COVID-19. Study details: Acute and convalescent COVID-19 samples came from the United States, Italy and Spain. The analysed material was cDNA or gDNA that came from T cells, B-cell-depleted T cells, or PBMCs.

Authors' methods: Amplification from reference gene primers served as the basis for estimated nucleated cell counts. Repertoires were generated with immunoSEQ multiplex PCR, while TCRdb's copy carries only in-frame clones and drops some. That table furnishes V, J and clone size, whereas the DNA furnished D and trimming. The profile covers over 300,000 clones, with nearly 90% appearing a single time and approximately 6.2% taken by the ten largest. This CDR3 spans 15 amino acids. V trimming: 2 bases; J trimming: 5 bases; junction bases outside the gene matches: 9. CDR1 is SGHRS and CDR2 is YFSETQ in the germline V gene.

Sequencing input: peripheral blood. This TCR derives from a man in his late teens or twenties with active or convalescent COVID-19. The V call is TRBV5-1, the J call TRBJ2-7; 8 bases fit TRBD1. The DNA for the CDR3 is TGCGCCAGCAGCTTTCAGGGGGCGGGCCCCCACGAGCAGTACTTC. Translating gives CASSFQGAGPHEQYF.